Sequencing of this T cell receptor (beta chain) was carried out in a study of spatial heterogeneity in lung cancer. General study results and limits: The study found ubiquitous expanded tumor TCRs in blood more at resection than follow-up.

This clonotype was seen repeatedly, ten times or more. Its antigen is currently unknown. Time point of the sample: sample taken at primary tumor resection. The donors comprised approximately 75 untreated early-stage non-small cell lung cancer patients. No cell sorting; template was whole RNA from tumor, lung tissue or PBMC. The V end lost 5 bases, the J end lost 1 base, and 9 bases lay between the germline ends. The CDR3 totals 14 residues. Looked up from germline, CDR1 is SGHTA and CDR2 is FQGNSA. Single TCR cDNA molecules each had their own unique molecular identifier. TCRdb reprocessed the 5' RACE reads via MiXCR and lists one record per CDR3 protein. The sample has 20,000 to 25,000 distinct CDR3 sequences, approximately 4.6% seen once.

This sample comprised PBMCs, obtained at surgery. This receptor was obtained from a male donor with early-stage non-small cell lung cancer. The chain has TRBV7-2 and TRBJ1-3, with D unclear. CDR3 sequence: CASSPHGSGNTIYF. CDR3 DNA sequence: TGTGCCAGCAGCCCCCATGGGTCTGGAAACACCATATATTTT.